The next 30 T cell receptor beta chains were all read from a single sample in a study of blood T cells in healthy people across ages. Through a sample-barcoded 5' primer and a J-beta primer mix, a second PCR was run for 7 to 11 cycles. TCRdb processed the 5' RACE reads anew with MiXCR; each CDR3 protein has one entry. This table holds over 950,000 distinct CDR3 sequences, less than 45% found once. Material for sequencing was blood. The source of these receptors is a man younger than 35 in good health.

The chain links TRBV7-2 to TRBJ2-1, with 7 bases lining up with TRBD1. Germline assignment: CDR1 SGHTA and CDR2 FQGNSA. J was trimmed by 6 bases and V by 4 bases; bases with no gene match: 6. The length of the CDR3 is 14 residues. CDR3 region: CASSSAGTVNEQFF. The DNA for the CDR3 is TGTGCCAGCAGCTCGGCTGGGACAGTCAATGAGCAGTTCTTC.

This chain joins TRBV3-1 and TRBJ2-3; D is perhaps TRBD1 (7 bases). Germline-derived CDR1 and CDR2 are LGHDT and YNNKEL (reference sequence). The CDR3 totals 13 residues. Trimming pared 10 bases from V and 1 base from J, leaving 12 bases between. The CDR3 DNA sequence: TGTGCCACGGCCAGGGGGGGCACAGATACGCAGTATTTT. Translation gives CATARGGTDTQYF.

The chain has TRBV28 and TRBJ1-2; D is possibly TRBD1 (5 bases). Germline CDR1 reads MDHEN; CDR2 reads SYDVKM. Trimming shortened V by 6 bases and J by 5 bases, and 19 bases separated the two germline ends. The CDR3 totals 15 residues. This CDR3 is CASRLTISGAYGYTF. The CDR3, as DNA: TGTGCCAGCAGACTCACGATCAGTGGGGCATATGGCTACACCTTC.

This chain connects TRBV5-1 to TRBJ2-1, with TRBD2 matching 7 bases. Germline V gene sequence: CDR1 SGHRS, CDR2 YFSETQ. With V trimmed by 1 base and J by 6 bases, 7 bases remained unmatched. The CDR3 consists of 15 residues. In nucleotides, the CDR3 is TGCGCCAGCAGCTTGCACGGACTAGGGCCCAATGAGCAGTTCTTC. Translation gives CASSLHGLGPNEQFF.

The J gene is TRBJ2-1, the V gene TRBV5-6; D possibly corresponds to TRBD2 (7 bases). CDR1 and CDR2 from the germline V gene are SGHDT and YYEEEE. This CDR3 is 17 amino acids long. V lost 4 bases and J 2 bases, leaving 19 bases between the germline ends. CDR3 residues: CASSLPLRGAPYNEQFF. The DNA of the CDR3 is TGTGCCAGCAGCCTACCCCTACGGGGGGCACCCTACAATGAGCAGTTCTTC.

This clonotype was observed many times. At one boundary the junction diverges from the germline segment, which might be a read error. The V gene is TRBV2, the J gene TRBJ2-1; perhaps TRBD2 as D (5 bases). The CDR3 loop spans 12 amino acids. The germline V gene encodes CDR1 SNHLY and CDR2 FYNNEI. The CDR3 nucleotides are TGCGCCAGCAGCGGAGGTTACAATGAGCAGTTCTTC. Translation: CASSGGYNEQFF.

The chain couples TRBV3-1 to TRBJ2-1; D call uncertain. CDR3 length: 13 residues. The germline gives CDR1 LGHDT, CDR2 YNNKEL (reference sequence). V gave up 6 bases and J gave up 8 bases, with 14 bases separating them. The CDR3, as DNA: TGTGCCAGCAGTCCCGGACCGAACGATGAGCAGTTCTTC. It yields the protein CASSPGPNDEQFF.

The chain employs TRBV11-3 and TRBJ2-3; 7 bases agree with TRBD2. V dropped 0 bases and J dropped 2; count of bases not matched to a gene: 5. This CDR3 region has 16 residues. Germline CDR1 reads SGHNT; CDR2 reads YENEEA. The CDR3 DNA reads as TGTGCCAGCAGCTTAGACGGAAGCGGGAACACAGATACGCAGTATTTT. Its translation: CASSLDGSGNTDTQYF.

On this clonotype: A much larger clonotype is one base distant, so this may be a read error. This chain connects TRBV7-9 to TRBJ2-3; D is unclear. The CDR3 extends over 13 amino acids. CDR1 is SEHNR and CDR2 is FQNEAQ in the germline V gene (reference sequence). CDR3 sequence: CASSKEKPDTRYF. The CDR3 nucleotides read TGTGCCAGCAGCAAGGAGAAGCCCGATACGCGGTATTTT.

The gene calls are TRBV4-3 and TRBJ2-4, with 7 bases matching TRBD1. Germline lookup yields CDR1 LGHNA and CDR2 YSLEER. This CDR3 spans 15 amino acids. V shed 0 bases, J shed 6 bases, and the junction held 5 bases outside the gene matches. The CDR3 sequence: CASSQDWRQGNIQYF. Written as DNA, the CDR3 is TGCGCCAGCAGCCAAGATTGGAGACAGGGAAACATTCAGTACTTC.

The chain has TRBV9 and TRBJ1-6; maybe TRBD1 (6 bases). Trimming removed 4 bases at V and 7 bases at J, with 12 bases between. Per germline, CDR1 SGDLS and CDR2 YYNGEE. The CDR3 length is 14 residues. This CDR3 is CASSTGHLNSPLHF. The CDR3 DNA reads TGTGCCAGCAGCACGGGACATCTAAATTCACCCCTCCACTTT.

This clonotype has just a few counts. This rearrangement joins TRBV7-9 to TRBJ1-2; D uncertain. The V end was cut by 4 bases, the J end by 8 bases, with 8 bases between. The CDR3 length is 11 residues. The germline V gene encodes CDR1 SEHNR and CDR2 FQNEAQ (reference sequence). The CDR3 DNA sequence: TGTGCCAGCAGCTCAGCCTGGGGCTACACCTTC. Translating it yields CASSSAWGYTF.

Concerning this clonotype: This may arise from a read error, as a much more abundant clone is one base away. V and J are TRBV12-3 or TRBV12-4 and TRBJ1-2, with D unclear. The CDR3 sequence is 12 residues long. The CDR3 here is CASSLSPSGHTF. In DNA, the CDR3 is TGTGCCAGCAGTTTAAGTCCCAGTGGCCACACCTTC.

The chain is built from TRBV20-1 and TRBJ2-1, with 10 bases identical to TRBD1. Unmatched junction bases numbered 7, after V lost 0 bases and J lost 2 bases. CDR1 and CDR2 from the germline V gene are DFQATT and SNEGSKA (reference sequence). This CDR3 has 17 amino acids. The CDR3 region has the DNA TGCAGTGCTAGAGACCTGACAGGGGGCATCACCTACAATGAGCAGTTCTTC. Protein sequence: CSARDLTGGITYNEQFF.

The table lists this clonotype with many counts. The chain combines TRBV27 with TRBJ2-5; 9 bases match TRBD1. V gave up 5 bases and J gave up 5 bases; unmatched junction bases: 9. Looked up from germline, CDR1 is MNHEY and CDR2 is SMNVEV (reference sequence). The CDR3 has 15 residues. The CDR3, as DNA: TGTGCCAGCAGTAAACCGGGACAGGGTTTGGAGACCCAGTACTTC. Its protein is CASSKPGQGLETQYF.

This sequence joins TRBV19 and TRBJ2-3, with 10 positions matching TRBD2. This CDR3 contains 16 residues. J was trimmed by 2 bases and V by 4 bases; bases with no gene match: 6. Germline V gene sequence: CDR1 LNHDA, CDR2 SQIVND (reference sequence). In nucleotides, the CDR3 is TGTGCCAGTAGTACCCGGACTAGCGGAGACACAGATACGCAGTATTTT. Its protein product is CASSTRTSGDTDTQYF.

This clonotype occurred many times. This chain connects TRBV12-3 or TRBV12-4 to TRBJ1-5, with D possibly being TRBD1 (5 bases). Deletions cut 3 bases from V and 2 bases from J, with 8 bases between. The CDR3 runs to 14 residues. The CDR3 protein is CASSLGVGNQPQHF. CDR3 coding DNA: TGTGCCAGCAGTTTGGGGGTTGGCAATCAGCCCCAGCATTTT.

This sequence joins TRBV3-1 and TRBJ2-2, with TRBD2 identical over 7 bases. The CDR3 runs 16 residues. Germline trimming cut 2 bases from V and 1 base from J; bases unmatched to any gene: 4. The germline CDR1 and CDR2 sequences are LGHDT and YNNKEL (reference sequence). The CDR3 DNA follows: TGTGCCAGCAGCCAACCGACGGGGGGGAACACCGGGGAGCTGTTTTTT. Translated, it gives CASSQPTGGNTGELFF.

This clonotype was seen more than once but under ten times. The V call is TRBV7-2, the J call TRBJ1-5, with D hard to call. This CDR3 is 14 amino acids long. Trimming shortened V by 5 bases and J by 6 bases, and 14 bases separated the two germline ends. From germline, CDR1 is SGHTA and CDR2 FQGNSA. Here the CDR3 reads CASSPWEGAQPQHF. The CDR3 nucleotides are TGTGCCAGCAGCCCTTGGGAGGGCGCTCAGCCCCAGCATTTT.

Note on this clonotype: Mismatch with germline at one junction end may stem from a read error. The rearrangement uses TRBV3-1 and TRBJ1-2; unclear D gene. CDR1 and CDR2 from the germline V gene are LGHDT and YNNKEL (reference sequence). The CDR3 runs 13 residues. CDR3 residues: CAGSPNPGNGYTF. DNA for the CDR3: TGTGCCGGCAGCCCCAATCCGGGGAACGGCTACACCTTC.

This clonotype was detected only a few times. The rearrangement links TRBV7-9 to TRBJ2-1; no definite D call. V gave up 2 bases and J gave up 3 bases, with 8 bases separating them. Germline CDR1 SEHNR, CDR2 FQNEAQ (reference sequence). The CDR3 contains 14 residues. Written as DNA, the CDR3 is TGTGCCAGCAGCTTAACTACAGACTACAATGAGCAGTTCTTC. As protein: CASSLTTDYNEQFF.

This clonotype was seen at least ten times. The V call is TRBV5-1, the J call TRBJ2-3, with D perhaps matching TRBD2 (6 bases). Germline V CDR1 and CDR2: SGHRS, YFSETQ. The CDR3 loop spans 14 amino acids. The V and J ends lost 0 bases and 4 bases respectively, with 9 bases between them. Here the CDR3 DNA reads TGCGCCAGCAGCTTGGCGGGGAGGCCAGATACGCAGTATTTT. Protein: CASSLAGRPDTQYF.

The V and J genes are TRBV7-3 and TRBJ2-7, with D maybe TRBD1 (5 bases). Trimming cost V 0 bases and J 7 bases, with 16 bases left between them. The CDR3 runs 15 residues. Germline values: CDR1 SGHTA, CDR2 FQGTGA. The CDR3 loop reads CASSLTSGNHNEQYF. CDR3 coding DNA: TGTGCCAGCAGCTTAACGTCAGGGAACCACAATGAGCAGTACTTC.

In this sample, this clonotype turned up once. The V and J genes are TRBV11-2 and TRBJ1-2, with 8 nucleotides matching TRBD1. The CDR3 has 14 amino acids. The J segment lost 4 bases and the V segment lost 1 base, leaving 2 bases of the junction unmatched. Germline-derived CDR1 and CDR2 are SGHAT and FQNNGV. CDR3 residues: CASSLGTGFYGYTF. The CDR3 coding sequence is TGTGCCAGCAGCTTAGGGACAGGGTTCTATGGCTACACCTTC.

This chain uses TRBV5-5 with TRBJ1-5; the D is unclear. With 1 base removed from V and 4 bases from J, the gap between germline ends came to 12 bases. This CDR3 contains 15 residues. Per the germline V gene, CDR1 is SGHKS and CDR2 is YYEKEE (reference sequence). CDR3 DNA sequence: TGTGCCAGCAGCTTGCTGGAGGCCGCAAATCAGCCCCAGCATTTT. Amino acids: CASSLLEAANQPQHF.

As concerns this clonotype: At one boundary the junction diverges from the germline segment, which might be a read error. The chain uses TRBV3-1 and TRBJ1-2; TRBD1 might be the D (6 bases). This CDR3 is 15 amino acids long. Looked up from germline, CDR1 is LGHDT and CDR2 is YNNKEL (reference sequence). This chain's CDR3 is CSSSQDLGRQDGYTF. The CDR3, as DNA: TGTTCCAGCAGCCAAGATCTTGGTCGACAGGATGGCTACACCTTC.

This clonotype was counted a single time. V and J are TRBV7-9 and TRBJ1-1, with 9 bases fitting TRBD1. J lost 0 bases, V lost 5 bases, and 7 bases had no gene match. The CDR3 is 16 residues long. CDR1 is SEHNR, CDR2 FQNEAQ, per germline (reference sequence). The CDR3 DNA follows: TGTGCCAGCAGCGCCACCGGGACAGGGCTGAACACTGAAGCTTTCTTT. It is translated as CASSATGTGLNTEAFF. Together with reference TRBV7-9 and TRBJ1-1, the CDR3 gives the full variable domain: DTGVSQNPRHKITKRGQNVTFRCDPISEHNRLYWYRQTLGQGPEFLTYFQNEAQLEKSRLLSDRFSAERPKGSFSTLEIQRTEQGDSAMYLCASSATGTGLNTEAFFGQGTRLTVV.

This chain connects TRBV12-5 to TRBJ1-1; 7 positions agree with TRBD1. This CDR3 region has 16 residues. Germline CDR1 and CDR2: LGHNT and FRNRAP. With V trimmed by 1 base and J by 2 bases, 7 bases remained unmatched. The CDR3 region is CASGLGRDRDNTEAFF. The CDR3 DNA reads as TGTGCTAGTGGTTTGGGGCGGGACAGAGATAACACTGAAGCTTTCTTT.

V is TRBV4-3 and J is TRBJ1-2; 7 nucleotides match TRBD1. This CDR3 has 14 residues. Per the germline V gene, CDR1 is LGHNA and CDR2 is YSLEER. With 5 bases clipped from V and 3 bases from J, the junction kept 6 bases outside the gene matches. As DNA, the CDR3 is TGCGCCAGCAGCAAAAGACAGGGAGACTATGGCTACACCTTC. It translates to CASSKRQGDYGYTF.

This clonotype was detected a few times. V is TRBV19 and J is TRBJ2-7, with a possible D match to TRBD1 (7 bases). Per the germline V gene, CDR1 is LNHDA and CDR2 is SQIVND (reference sequence). Trimming shortened V by 3 bases and J by 7 bases, and 16 bases separated the two germline ends. This CDR3 comprises 14 residues. CDR3 in amino acids: CASSIGQDYNEQYF. As DNA, the CDR3 is TGTGCCAGTAGTATTGGACAGGACTACAATGAGCAGTACTTC.